The 24 T cell receptor beta chains listed next were all sequenced from one sample in a study of blood T cell repertoires in COVID-19. This table comes from immunoSEQ multiplex PCR, and its TCRdb copy is limited to in-frame clones, with some not included. The sample consists of a few hundred thousand clones, roughly 80% of them appearing once. The specimen sequenced was PBMCs or T cells enriched from blood (not recorded which). All receptors come from a woman between 50 and 59 years old who had recovered from COVID-19.

The V gene is TRBV19, the J gene TRBJ2-6; D is perhaps TRBD1 (6 bases). Germline V gene sequence: CDR1 LNHDA, CDR2 SQIVND (reference sequence). The CDR3 runs to 14 residues. The V end lost 8 bases, the J end lost 4 bases, and 12 bases lay between the germline ends. The CDR3 protein is CASHGGAGANVLTF. Written as DNA, the CDR3 is TGTGCCAGTCATGGGGGCGCGGGGGCCAACGTCCTGACTTTC.

V is TRBV4-2 and J is TRBJ2-1, with 14 bases fitting TRBD2. Trimming took 0 bases from V and 3 from J; bases not matched to a gene: 1. Per germline, CDR1 LGHNA and CDR2 YNFKEQ. There are 17 residues in the CDR3. The CDR3 DNA sequence: TGTGCCAGCAGCCAAGAAGGGACTAGCGGGAGCTACAATGAGCAGTTCTTC. It encodes CASSQEGTSGSYNEQFF.

This clone was picked up a small number of times. The J gene is TRBJ1-6, the V gene TRBV15; D is unclear. V was trimmed by 1 base and J by 5 bases, leaving 9 bases between them. The CDR3 totals 15 residues. The germline V gene has CDR1 LNHNV and CDR2 YYDKDF (reference sequence). The CDR3 coding sequence is TGTGCCACCAGCAGAGCCTTTAGCCATAATTCACCCCTCCACTTT. Translation: CATSRAFSHNSPLHF.

V and J are TRBV5-1 and TRBJ2-2; D call uncertain. This CDR3 has 15 residues. Germline CDR1 is SGHRS and CDR2 is YFSETQ. V gave up 2 bases and J gave up 0 bases, with 8 bases separating them. The CDR3 nucleotides are TGCGCCAGCAGCTTCTCACTCGCGAACACCGGGGAGCTGTTTTTT. Translated: CASSFSLANTGELFF.

The chain carries TRBV11-2 and TRBJ1-1; 12 positions match TRBD1. J lost 4 bases, V lost 1 base, and 4 bases had no gene match. The CDR3 extends over 16 amino acids. Germline-derived CDR1 and CDR2 are SGHAT and FQNNGV. CDR3 DNA sequence: TGTGCCAGCAGCTTAGGGGGACAGGGGGCGGGCACTGAAGCTTTCTTT. Amino acid sequence: CASSLGGQGAGTEAFF.

The genes are TRBV7-9 and TRBJ2-2; TRBD1 matches 8 bases. V lost 5 bases to trimming and J lost 1 base; unmatched junction nucleotides: 3. CDR1 is SEHNR and CDR2 is FQNEAQ in the germline V gene (reference sequence). The CDR3 totals 15 residues. The CDR3 DNA sequence: TGTGCCAGCAGCCGCGGACAGGGGAACACCGGGGAGCTGTTTTTT. Translation gives CASSRGQGNTGELFF.

The J gene is TRBJ2-3, the V gene TRBV2; TRBD1 matches 7 bases. V shed 0 bases and J 2 bases; nucleotides not matched to a gene: 8. Germline-derived CDR1 and CDR2 are SNHLY and FYNNEI. This CDR3 region has 17 residues. CDR3 sequence reads: CASSEARQTGHTDTQYF. In DNA form, the CDR3 reads TGTGCCAGCAGTGAAGCAAGACAGACAGGGCACACAGATACGCAGTATTTT.

This chain uses TRBV6-2 or TRBV6-3 with TRBJ1-2, with a tentative D call TRBD1 (6 bases). V lost 2 bases, J lost 0 bases, and 10 bases lay in between. Germline-derived CDR1 and CDR2 are MNHEY and SVGEGT. The length of the CDR3 is 15 residues. In DNA form, the CDR3 reads TGTGCCAGCAGTTACCGACAGGACCCTAACTATGGCTACACCTTC. This translates into CASSYRQDPNYGYTF.

The gene calls are TRBV29-1 and TRBJ2-4; no reliable D call. The CDR3 has 13 residues. Trimming pared 1 base from V and 0 bases from J, leaving 4 bases between. Germline CDR1 SQVTM, CDR2 ANQGSEA. DNA for the CDR3: TGCAGCGTTGAAGCGGTAGCCAAAAACATTCAGTACTTC. This encodes CSVEAVAKNIQYF.

V is TRBV9 and J is TRBJ1-1, with 7 nucleotides matching TRBD1. The CDR3 loop spans 13 amino acids. In germline, CDR1 is SGDLS, CDR2 YYNGEE. V lost 3 bases and J lost 3; bases outside the gene matches: 2. CDR3 DNA: TGTGCCAGCAGCGATACAGGGGACACTGAAGCTTTCTTT. This translates into CASSDTGDTEAFF.

V gene TRBV2 combines with J gene TRBJ2-5; perhaps TRBD2 as D (6 bases). This CDR3 comprises 14 residues. Trimming cost V 6 bases and J 1 base, with 12 bases left between them. The germline CDR1 and CDR2 sequences are SNHLY and FYNNEI. The CDR3 sequence is CASRDYFGQETQYF. CDR3 in DNA: TGTGCCAGCAGGGACTATTTCGGCCAAGAGACCCAGTACTTC.

The J gene is TRBJ1-1, the V gene TRBV6-5; D is unclear. The CDR3 loop spans 10 amino acids. V was cut by 8 bases and J by 6 bases, with 7 bases left in between. The germline V gene has CDR1 MNHEY and CDR2 SVGAGI. In nucleotides, the CDR3 is TGTGCCAGCCGGTTTGCTGAAGCTTTCTTT. It is translated as CASRFAEAFF.

The chain joins TRBV19 to TRBJ2-1; 11 bases fit TRBD2. CDR3 size: 15 residues. Per the germline V gene, CDR1 is LNHDA and CDR2 is SQIVND (reference sequence). The ends lost 5 bases at V and 3 bases at J; junction bases unmatched: 3. The CDR3 DNA sequence: TGTGCCAGTAGTGATAGCGGGGGGGGCTACAATGAGCAGTTCTTC. This encodes CASSDSGGGYNEQFF. Filled out from reference TRBV19 and TRBJ2-1, the complete variable domain reads DGGITQSPKYLFRKEGQNVTLSCEQNLNHDAMYWYRQDPGQGLRLIYYSQIVNDFQKGDIAEGYSVSREKKESFPLTVTSAQKNPTAFYLCASSDSGGGYNEQFFGPGTRLTVL.

This chain connects TRBV3-1 (or the pseudogene TRBV3-2) to TRBJ2-3; 8 bases are a match to TRBD1. The CDR3 has 16 amino acids. Germline V gene lookup returns CDR1 LGHDT and CDR2 YNNKEL (reference sequence). After removal of 3 bases from V and 1 base from J, the junction contained 6 bases not matched to a gene. The CDR3 spells CASSHRLDRGTDTQYF. The CDR3 DNA follows: TGTGCCAGCAGCCATAGGTTGGACAGGGGCACAGATACGCAGTATTTT.

The V call is TRBV15, the J call TRBJ1-4; possible D gene TRBD1, 6 bases. V was pared by 3 bases and J by 5 bases, with 10 bases between. Per germline, CDR1 LNHNV and CDR2 YYDKDF (reference sequence). CDR3 length: 14 amino acids. CDR3 protein: CATSRTGSNEKLFF. The CDR3 bases are TGTGCCACCAGCAGGACAGGATCGAATGAAAAACTGTTTTTT.

V and J are TRBV4-1 and TRBJ1-5, with a tentative D call TRBD1 (6 bases). The germline V and J ends were trimmed by 0 bases and 7 bases, with 13 bases remaining between them. CDR3 length: 15 residues. Germline lookup yields CDR1 MGHRA and CDR2 YSYEKL. CDR3 sequence reads: CASSQEGALNQPQHF. Written as DNA, the CDR3 is TGCGCCAGCAGCCAAGAGGGGGCGCTGAACCAGCCCCAGCATTTT.

This clone was observed a few times. Here the CDR3 DNA reads TGTGCCAGCAGCCAAGATCGGACAGGGGATACCTACGAGCAGTACTTC. Encoded protein: CASSQDRTGDTYEQYF. This rearrangement joins TRBV4-2 to TRBJ2-7, with 9 bases fitting TRBD1. V gave up 0 bases and J gave up 2 bases; unmatched junction bases: 5. From germline, CDR1 is LGHNA and CDR2 YNFKEQ. The CDR3 has 16 amino acids.

The chain recombines TRBV19 with TRBJ2-3, with 9 bases lining up with TRBD2. Germline V lookup: CDR1 LNHDA, CDR2 SQIVND (reference sequence). Losses at the gene ends were 3 bases for V and 7 bases for J; bases not matched to a gene: 8. This CDR3 is 15 amino acids long. CDR3 protein: CASSIRRGGGYTQYF. DNA of the CDR3: TGTGCCAGTAGTATTCGGCGGGGGGGCGGATATACGCAGTATTTT.

This clone has a single count. The CDR3 DNA is TGTGCCAGCAGTGAACGCACTCTTTCCTATGGCTACACCTTC. Its translation: CASSERTLSYGYTF. J is TRBJ1-2 and V is TRBV2; D is unresolved. V lost 2 bases to trimming and J lost 4 bases, with 11 bases between them. The germline CDR1 and CDR2 sequences are SNHLY and FYNNEI. The CDR3 extends over 14 amino acids.

The chain couples TRBV4-1 to TRBJ1-4, with TRBD1 identical over 8 bases. Trimming cost V 2 bases and J 8 bases; bases outside gene matches: 4. Germline-derived CDR1 and CDR2 are MGHRA and YSYEKL. The CDR3 totals 14 residues. The CDR3 loop reads CASSQLQGEEKLFF. The CDR3 DNA reads as TGCGCCAGCAGCCAATTACAGGGGGAGGAAAAACTGTTTTTT.

The chain carries TRBV6-5 and TRBJ1-1, with TRBD1 identical over 7 bases. The CDR3 is 12 amino acids. Germline V lookup: CDR1 MNHEY, CDR2 SVGAGI. V trimming: 6 bases; J trimming: 5 bases; junction bases outside the gene matches: 3. CDR3 residues: CASRTGETEAFF. The CDR3 DNA is TGTGCCAGCAGAACAGGGGAGACTGAAGCTTTCTTT.

This chain links TRBV19 with TRBJ2-3, with TRBD2 as a possible D gene (7 bases). The germline V and J ends were trimmed by 10 bases and 5 bases, with 19 bases remaining between them. This CDR3 has 14 amino acids. CDR1 and CDR2 (germline): LNHDA, SQIVND (reference sequence). The CDR3 protein is CATSGSRGGDTQYF. The DNA of the CDR3 is TGTGCCACCTCCGGGTCTAGGGGGGGAGATACGCAGTATTTT.

This sequence joins TRBV7-3 and TRBJ2-2, with 15 nucleotides matching TRBD2. The CDR3 is 17 residues long. Per germline, CDR1 SGHTA and CDR2 FQGTGA. The V segment lost 4 bases and the J segment 4 bases; nucleotides outside the gene matches: 4. The CDR3 here is CASSSGTSGRSTGELFF. CDR3 nucleotide sequence: TGTGCCAGCAGCTCCGGGACTAGCGGGAGGTCCACCGGGGAGCTGTTTTTT.

This chain connects TRBV5-6 to TRBJ1-2; 8 nucleotides match TRBD1. After removal of 3 bases from V and 3 bases from J, the junction contained 10 bases not matched to a gene. The CDR3 is 16 residues long. Germline values: CDR1 SGHDT, CDR2 YYEEEE. CDR3 sequence: CASSSPTRGRDYGYTF. The CDR3, as DNA: TGTGCCAGCAGCTCACCAACCAGGGGGCGCGACTATGGCTACACCTTC.